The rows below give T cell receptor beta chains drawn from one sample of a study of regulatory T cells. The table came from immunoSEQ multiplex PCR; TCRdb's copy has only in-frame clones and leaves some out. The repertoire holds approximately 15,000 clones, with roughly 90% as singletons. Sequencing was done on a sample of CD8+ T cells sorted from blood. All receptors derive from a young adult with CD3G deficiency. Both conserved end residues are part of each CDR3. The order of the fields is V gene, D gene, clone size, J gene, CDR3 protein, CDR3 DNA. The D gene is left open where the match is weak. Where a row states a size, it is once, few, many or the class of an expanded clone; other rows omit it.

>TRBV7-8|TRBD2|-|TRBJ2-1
CASSATTSGGPNEQFF
TGTGCCAGCAGCGCGACGACTAGCGGGGGGCCCAATGAGCAGTTCTTC
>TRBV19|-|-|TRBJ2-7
CASSQAGGPDYEQYF
TGTGCCAGTAGCCAAGCCGGTGGCCCAGACTACGAGCAGTACTTC
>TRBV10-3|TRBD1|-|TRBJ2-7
CAISDGGDSSYEQYF
TGTGCCATCAGTGACGGTGGGGACAGCTCCTACGAGCAGTACTTC
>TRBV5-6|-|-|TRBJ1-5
CASSLAGGLDSNQPQHF
TGTGCCAGCAGCTTGGCTGGGGGGCTGGATAGCAATCAGCCCCAGCATTTT
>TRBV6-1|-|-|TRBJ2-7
CASSEVGQEGYEQYF
TGTGCCAGCAGTGAAGTGGGACAAGAAGGCTACGAGCAGTACTTC
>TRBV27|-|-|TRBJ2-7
CASGQPSYEQYF
TGTGCCAGCGGACAGCCCTCCTACGAGCAGTACTTC
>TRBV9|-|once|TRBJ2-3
CASSVALGASPTDTQYF
TGTGCCAGCAGCGTCGCATTGGGGGCCTCACCCACAGATACGCAGTATTTT
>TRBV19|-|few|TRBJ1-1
CASSTLGGAGTEAFF
TGTGCCAGTAGTACCCTCGGGGGGGCGGGCACTGAAGCTTTCTTT
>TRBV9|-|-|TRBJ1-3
CASSVTRWGYWDTIYF
TGTGCCAGCAGCGTAACCAGATGGGGGTATTGGGACACCATATATTTT
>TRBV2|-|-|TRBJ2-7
CASSLGYTYEQYF
TGTGCCAGCAGTTTGGGTTATACCTACGAGCAGTACTTC
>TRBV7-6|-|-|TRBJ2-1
CASSLNNEQFF
TGTGCCAGCAGCCTGAACAATGAGCAGTTCTTC
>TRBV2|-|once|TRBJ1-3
CASSEVWDTIYF
TGTGCCAGCAGTGAAGTATGGGACACCATATATTTT
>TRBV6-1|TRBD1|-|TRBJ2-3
CASSEGQGPDTQYF
TGTGCCAGCAGTGAAGGACAGGGTCCAGATACGCAGTATTTT
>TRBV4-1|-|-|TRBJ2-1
CASSQVRGDEQFF
TGCGCCAGCAGCCAAGTCAGGGGAGATGAGCAGTTCTTC
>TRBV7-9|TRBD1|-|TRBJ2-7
CASSSVRDRSYEQYF
TGTGCCAGCAGCTCCGTCCGGGACAGGTCCTACGAGCAGTACTTC
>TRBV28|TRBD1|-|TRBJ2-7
CASSRQGWVHEQYF
TGTGCCAGCAGTCGACAGGGGTGGGTCCACGAGCAGTACTTC
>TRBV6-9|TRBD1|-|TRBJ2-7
CASWTTGDEQYF
TGTGCCAGCTGGACCACAGGGGACGAGCAGTACTTC
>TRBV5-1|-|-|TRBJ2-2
CASSLRDYNTGELFF
TGCGCCAGCAGCTTGAGAGACTACAACACCGGGGAGCTGTTTTTT
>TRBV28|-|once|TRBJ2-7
CASSLETGYEQYF
TGTGCCAGCAGTTTAGAGACAGGCTACGAGCAGTACTTC
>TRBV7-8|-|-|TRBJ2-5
CASSLVSYEETQYF
TGTGCCAGCAGCTTAGTATCGTATGAAGAGACCCAGTACTTC
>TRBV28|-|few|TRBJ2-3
CASSLFWEDTQYF
TGTGCCAGCAGTTTATTCTGGGAAGATACGCAGTATTTT
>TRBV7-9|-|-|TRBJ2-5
CASSLGRGETQYF
TGTGCCAGCAGCCTGGGCCGAGGGGAGACCCAGTACTTC
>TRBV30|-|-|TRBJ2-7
CAWRTAYEQYF
TGTGCCTGGAGGACAGCCTACGAGCAGTACTTC
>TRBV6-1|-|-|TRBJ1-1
CASSVGRTEAFF
TGTGCCAGCAGTGTGGGCAGAACTGAAGCTTTCTTT
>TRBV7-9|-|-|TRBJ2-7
CASSLVGEQYF
TGTGCCAGCAGCTTGGTCGGCGAGCAGTACTTC
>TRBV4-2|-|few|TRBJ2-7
CASTQGYEQYF
TGTGCCAGCACACAGGGTTACGAGCAGTACTTC
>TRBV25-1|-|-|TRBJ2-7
CASSVSYEQYF
TGTGCCAGCAGTGTTTCCTACGAGCAGTACTTC
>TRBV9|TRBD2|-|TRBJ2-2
CASSVSSGGAEIDTGELFF
TGTGCCAGCAGCGTTTCTAGCGGGGGGGCAGAGATAGACACCGGGGAGCTGTTTTTT
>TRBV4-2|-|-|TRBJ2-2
CASSQALPGELFF
TGTGCCAGCAGCCAAGCCCTCCCCGGGGAGCTGTTTTTT
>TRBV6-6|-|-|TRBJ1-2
CASSPTAISSGYTF
TGTGCCAGCAGTCCAACAGCAATTTCGAGTGGCTACACCTTC
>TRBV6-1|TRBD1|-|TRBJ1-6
CASSEFLGQGSRSPLHF
TGTGCCAGCAGTGAATTCCTCGGACAGGGGAGCAGATCACCCCTCCACTTT
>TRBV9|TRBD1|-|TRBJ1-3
CASSGTGPGNTIYF
TGTGCCAGCAGCGGGACAGGGCCCGGAAACACCATATATTTT
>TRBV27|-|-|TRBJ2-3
CASSRTSYSTDTQYF
TGTGCCAGCAGCAGAACTAGCTACAGTACAGATACGCAGTATTTT
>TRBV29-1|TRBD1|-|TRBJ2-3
CSALTGGRGDTQYF
TGCAGCGCCCTGACAGGGGGCAGGGGCGATACGCAGTATTTT